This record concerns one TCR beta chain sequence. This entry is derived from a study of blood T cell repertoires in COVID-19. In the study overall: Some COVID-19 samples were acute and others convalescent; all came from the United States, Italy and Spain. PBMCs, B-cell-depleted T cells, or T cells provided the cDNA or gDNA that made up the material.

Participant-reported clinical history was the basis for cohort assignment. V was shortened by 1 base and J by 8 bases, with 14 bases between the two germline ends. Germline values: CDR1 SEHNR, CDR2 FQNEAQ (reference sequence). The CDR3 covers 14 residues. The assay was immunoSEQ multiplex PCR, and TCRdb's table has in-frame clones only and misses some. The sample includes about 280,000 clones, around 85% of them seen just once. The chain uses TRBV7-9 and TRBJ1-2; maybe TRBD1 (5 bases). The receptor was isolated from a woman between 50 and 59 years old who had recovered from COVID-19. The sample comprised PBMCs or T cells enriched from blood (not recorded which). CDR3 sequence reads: CASSLEGYSGGYTF. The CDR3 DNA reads TGTGCCAGCAGCTTAGAGGGGTACAGTGGAGGCTACACCTTC.